This T cell receptor beta chain was identified in a study of blood T cell repertoires in COVID-19. The table came from immunoSEQ multiplex PCR; TCRdb's copy has only in-frame clones and leaves some out. The sample includes more than 65,000 clones, around 84% of them seen just once. The germline V gene encodes CDR1 LNHDA and CDR2 SQIVND (reference sequence). This CDR3 has 14 amino acids. V shed 3 bases and J 8 bases; nucleotides not matched to a gene: 6. The chain recombines TRBV19 with TRBJ1-4, with 7 bases fitting TRBD1. Sequenced: peripheral blood. This clonotype was sampled from a woman aged 50 to 60 with acute or convalescent COVID-19. The CDR3 loop is CASSISQGDEKLFF. In nucleotides, the CDR3 is TGTGCCAGTAGTATCAGCCAGGGGGACGAAAAACTGTTTTTT. Looking up the rest from reference TRBV19 and TRBJ1-4 gives the full variable domain: DGGITQSPKYLFRKEGQNVTLSCEQNLNHDAMYWYRQDPGQGLRLIYYSQIVNDFQKGDIAEGYSVSREKKESFPLTVTSAQKNPTAFYLCASSISQGDEKLFFGSGTQLSVL.